This T cell receptor (beta chain) appears in the sequencing data of a study of Tregs in tolerant kidney transplant recipients. Profiled with immunoSEQ multiplex PCR; TCRdb holds only in-frame clones, not every one. Of approximately 69,000 clones in the sample, roughly 91% are singletons; the top ten hold approximately 0.39%. With 5 bases removed from V and 3 bases from J, the gap between germline ends came to 8 bases. Germline loops: CDR1 ENHRY, CDR2 SYGVKD. The CDR3 runs 12 residues. The sample was CD4+ T cells from blood, taken before the transplant. The clonotype originates from a human donor who received a combined kidney and bone marrow transplant. J is TRBJ2-7 and V is TRBV10-3; D may be TRBD1 (6 bases). Here the CDR3 DNA reads TGTGCCATCAGTTTACAGGGCTACGAGCAGTACTTC. Amino acid sequence: CAISLQGYEQYF.